What follows are 14 T cell receptor beta chains derived from one specimen sequenced in a study of blood T cell repertoires in COVID-19 (dated by TCRdb to about 2020). To prepare the library, the immunoSEQ multiplex PCR assay was applied. Held by TCRdb, this immuneACCESS table contains in-frame sequences only and omits some clones. Under half of the omission traces to an unresolved V gene where checked; the cause of the rest is unknown. This sample gives about 75,000 clones in total; 75% to 85% of them show up just once. Together, the top ten hold about 5% of the sample. The specimen was peripheral blood. All receptors come from an elderly woman with active or convalescent COVID-19.

This chain links TRBV7-2 with TRBJ1-6; tentative D call: TRBD1 (5 bases). V was shortened by 3 bases and J by 2 bases, with 17 bases between the two germline ends. Germline assignment: CDR1 SGHTA and CDR2 FQGNSA. This CDR3 comprises 18 residues. The CDR3: CASSFAAGGSTYNSPLHF. For the CDR3, the DNA is TGTGCCAGCAGCTTCGCGGCGGGGGGAAGTACCTATAATTCACCCCTCCACTTT.

This chain joins TRBV5-1 and TRBJ1-1; a possible D gene is TRBD1 (5 bases). This CDR3 spans 14 amino acids. V was clipped by 1 base and J by 2 bases, with 9 bases between them. Germline CDR1 SGHRS, CDR2 YFSETQ. The CDR3 nucleotides are TGCGCCAGCAGCTTGTGGGGCAGCAACACTGAAGCTTTCTTT. It translates to CASSLWGSNTEAFF. Full variable domain (outside the CDR3, taken from reference TRBV5-1 and TRBJ1-1): KAGVTQTPRYLIKTRGQQVTLSCSPISGHRSVSWYQQTPGQGLQFLFEYFSETQRNKGNFPGRFSGRQFSNSRSEMNVSTLELGDSALYLCASSLWGSNTEAFFGQGTRLTVV.

CDR3 residues: CASSSGTGFYNEQFF. The CDR3 nucleotides are TGTGCCAGCAGCTCCGGGACAGGGTTCTACAATGAGCAGTTCTTC. The J gene is TRBJ2-1, the V gene TRBV5-5, with 9 bases aligning to TRBD1. Germline CDR1 reads SGHKS; CDR2 reads YYEKEE (reference sequence). The CDR3 spans 15 residues. With V trimmed by 3 bases and J by 3 bases, 4 bases remained unmatched.

The V and J genes are TRBV4-1 and TRBJ1-5; TRBD1 might be the D (5 bases). This CDR3 contains 18 residues. V lost 1 base and J lost 0, with 16 bases in between. Germline V gives CDR1 MGHRA, CDR2 YSYEKL. This CDR3 reads CASSQVPAGTNSNQPQHF. The CDR3 coding sequence is TGCGCCAGCAGCCAAGTCCCCGCAGGGACTAATAGCAATCAGCCCCAGCATTTT.

The chain joins TRBV6-5 to TRBJ1-6; D call uncertain. The CDR3 loop spans 14 amino acids. V shed 0 bases and J shed 10 bases, with 10 bases lying between them. Germline CDR1 MNHEY, CDR2 SVGAGI. CDR3 sequence: CASSYSSAGSPLHF. The CDR3, as DNA: TGTGCCAGCAGTTACTCAAGTGCGGGATCACCCCTCCACTTT.

A remark on this clone: This CDR3 is also generated by other DNA sequences in the sample. The CDR3 is CAWSVRETQYF. The CDR3 DNA follows: TGTGCCTGGAGTGTAAGAGAAACCCAGTACTTC. The V gene is TRBV30, the J gene TRBJ2-5; D unclear. Looked up from germline, CDR1 is GTSNPN and CDR2 is SVGIG (reference sequence). CDR3 length equals 11 residues. The germline V and J ends were trimmed by 0 bases and 8 bases, with 7 bases remaining between them.

The chain couples TRBV5-6 to TRBJ2-3; a possible D gene is TRBD2 (6 bases). Trimming cost V 2 bases and J 3 bases, with 13 bases left between them. CDR1 is SGHDT, CDR2 YYEEEE, per germline. The CDR3 has 15 amino acids. CDR3 sequence reads: CASSFGGSGTDTQYF. The CDR3 DNA reads TGTGCCAGCAGCTTCGGAGGGAGTGGGACAGATACGCAGTATTTT. The variable domain in full, with the rest retrieved from reference TRBV5-6 and TRBJ2-3, is DAGVTQSPTHLIKTRGQQVTLRCSPKSGHDTVSWYQQALGQGPQFIFQYYEEEERQRGNFPDRFSGHQFPNYSSELNVNALLLGDSALYLCASSFGGSGTDTQYFGPGTRLTVL.

This clone has a handful of counts. The chain combines TRBV7-2 with TRBJ2-3; TRBD2 is a possible D gene (5 bases). Trimming took off 5 bases at V and 3 bases at J, with 9 bases between the two ends. Per germline, CDR1 SGHTA and CDR2 FQGNSA. The CDR3 has 13 amino acids. In DNA, the CDR3 is TGTGCCAGCAGCCTACGGAGGACAGATACGCAGTATTTT. Its protein is CASSLRRTDTQYF.

The chain employs TRBV5-1 and TRBJ2-7; D perhaps matches TRBD1 (5 bases). The CDR3 spans 14 residues. The V end lost 1 base, the J end lost 3 bases, and 11 bases lay between the germline ends. CDR1 is SGHRS and CDR2 is YFSETQ in the germline V gene. The CDR3 region is CASSLSVTGYEQYF. The CDR3 nucleotides read TGCGCCAGCAGCTTGTCAGTAACAGGCTACGAGCAGTACTTC.

The chain has TRBV5-1 and TRBJ1-2; 10 positions match TRBD1. Per germline, CDR1 SGHRS and CDR2 YFSETQ. The CDR3 spans 15 residues. The V segment lost 4 bases and the J segment 7 bases; nucleotides outside the gene matches: 10. The CDR3 protein is CASSRFLGQGGGYTF. The CDR3, as DNA: TGCGCCAGCAGCAGGTTCCTTGGACAGGGGGGTGGCTACACCTTC.

V is TRBV11-2 and J is TRBJ2-5; TRBD2 agrees at 11 bases. The CDR3 has 17 amino acids. Germline-derived CDR1 and CDR2 are SGHAT and FQNNGV. J was trimmed by 5 bases and V by 3 bases; bases with no gene match: 11. The CDR3 bases are TGTGCCAGCAGCTTTTTAGCGGGGGGGACCCAGGGGGAGACCCAGTACTTC. It yields the protein CASSFLAGGTQGETQYF.

This clone was counted between two and nine times. The V and J genes are TRBV27 and TRBJ2-1; the match to TRBD1 covers 8 bases. Trimming removed 2 bases from V and 4 bases from J; junction bases left unmatched: 4. CDR1 and CDR2 (germline): MNHEY, SMNVEV (reference sequence). This CDR3 spans 15 amino acids. The CDR3 is CASSLAGTGYNEQFF. The CDR3 region has the DNA TGTGCCAGCAGTTTAGCCGGGACAGGTTACAATGAGCAGTTCTTC.

This clone was seen a single time. V gene TRBV5-4 combines with J gene TRBJ1-1; TRBD1 matches at 7 bases. The CDR3 has 14 amino acids. V lost 4 bases and J lost 0; bases outside the gene matches: 3. CDR1 SGHNT and CDR2 YYREEE come from the germline V gene (reference sequence). CDR3 DNA sequence: TGTGCCAGCAGCGTGGGACAGATGAACACTGAAGCTTTCTTT. It translates to CASSVGQMNTEAFF.

The chain couples TRBV29-1 to TRBJ1-2, with 8 nucleotides matching TRBD1. This CDR3 contains 16 residues. Trimming took 6 bases from V and 0 from J; bases not matched to a gene: 12. In germline, CDR1 is SQVTM, CDR2 ANQGSEA. The CDR3 DNA sequence: TGCAGCGTAAGCAGGGGGCCTGGAGGTTCTAACTATGGCTACACCTTC. Protein: CSVSRGPGGSNYGYTF.